Each of the 27 T cell receptor beta chains below was sequenced from the same sample in a study of PD-1 blockade in mismatch repair-deficient tumors. Method: immunoSEQ multiplex PCR; TCRdb's copy keeps in-frame clones and lacks some. Among around 100,000 clones listed, about three quarters were seen once. This specimen was peripheral blood, taken 60 weeks after starting pembrolizumab. All receptors come from an adult with mismatch repair-deficient cancer.

V and J are TRBV11-3 and TRBJ2-7, with TRBD1 identical over 7 bases. Germline V gives CDR1 SGHNT, CDR2 YENEEA. V was clipped by 4 bases and J by 0 bases; unmatched bases: 3. This CDR3 contains 14 residues. DNA for the CDR3: TGTGCCAGCAGCTGGGGGACAGTCTCCTACGAGCAGTACTTC. Translating gives CASSWGTVSYEQYF.

This clone has more than one count but fewer than ten. This chain joins TRBV7-3 and TRBJ2-1; the D call may be TRBD1 or TRBD2 (5 bases each). The length of the CDR3 is 14 residues. Germline CDR1 SGHTA, CDR2 FQGTGA. The V end lost 0 bases, the J end lost 7 bases, and 10 bases lay between the germline ends. CDR3 protein: CASSLTAWGNEQFF. As DNA, the CDR3 is TGTGCCAGCAGCTTAACGGCCTGGGGGAATGAGCAGTTCTTC.

The V call is TRBV6-6, the J call TRBJ2-7, with 9 positions matching TRBD1. V shed 2 bases and J 6 bases; nucleotides not matched to a gene: 5. Germline V gene sequence: CDR1 MNHNY, CDR2 SVGAGI (reference sequence). The CDR3 contains 14 residues. Written as DNA, the CDR3 is TGTGCCAGCAGTTACGGGGGACAGGGTCCCGAGCAGTACTTC. As protein: CASSYGGQGPEQYF.

V is TRBV27 and J is TRBJ2-7, with 8 bases matching TRBD1. Germline V gives CDR1 MNHEY, CDR2 SMNVEV (reference sequence). This CDR3 contains 13 residues. Germline trimming cut 5 bases from V and 7 bases from J; bases unmatched to any gene: 7. CDR3 protein: CASSPRQGWEQYF. As DNA, the CDR3 is TGTGCCAGCAGTCCGAGACAGGGGTGGGAGCAGTACTTC.

The rearrangement uses TRBV10-2 and TRBJ2-1, with TRBD2 identical over 9 bases. This CDR3 is 14 amino acids long. V was pared by 4 bases and J by 8 bases, with 6 bases of the junction left unmatched. The germline V gene has CDR1 WSHSY and CDR2 SAAADI. CDR3 nucleotides: TGCGCCAGCAGTGGCGGGACTAGCAGGGATGAGCAGTTCTTC. Protein product: CASSGGTSRDEQFF.

The rearrangement uses TRBV11-1 and TRBJ2-7; D unresolved. The CDR3 runs 13 residues. Germline V lookup: CDR1 SGHAT, CDR2 FQDESV (reference sequence). V was shortened by 3 bases and J by 3 bases, with 9 bases between the two germline ends. The CDR3 DNA sequence: TGTGCCAGCAGCTTCGGATATGACTACGAGCAGTACTTC. Amino acid sequence: CASSFGYDYEQYF.

This chain uses TRBV4-1 with TRBJ2-7; a weak D match, TRBD2 (5 bases). V was trimmed by 1 base and J by 0 bases, leaving 7 bases between them. CDR1 and CDR2 from the germline V gene are MGHRA and YSYEKL. The CDR3 has 14 amino acids. The CDR3 DNA reads as TGCGCCAGCAGCCAAGCGGGAATCTCCTACGAGCAGTACTTC. Translating gives CASSQAGISYEQYF.

This chain links TRBV7-2 with TRBJ2-6, with D uncertain. Trimming shortened V by 2 bases and J by 2 bases, and 10 bases separated the two germline ends. This CDR3 has 16 amino acids. Germline V gives CDR1 SGHTA, CDR2 FQGNSA. The CDR3 loop reads CASSLSGYTGANVLTF. The CDR3 nucleotides read TGTGCCAGCAGCTTATCCGGGTATACTGGGGCCAACGTCCTGACTTTC.

The V call is TRBV19, the J call TRBJ2-7; 10 bases are shared with TRBD2. Germline values: CDR1 LNHDA, CDR2 SQIVND (reference sequence). This CDR3 spans 14 amino acids. With V trimmed by 5 bases and J by 4 bases, 5 bases remained unmatched. CDR3 nucleotides: TGTGCCAGTAGTTGGGCTAGCGGGAGTTACGAGCAGTACTTC. This codes for CASSWASGSYEQYF.

The V and J genes are TRBV29-1 and TRBJ2-4; TRBD1 matches 8 bases. CDR3 length: 14 residues. J lost 2 bases, V lost 6 bases, and 6 bases had no gene match. CDR1 is SQVTM and CDR2 is ANQGSEA in the germline V gene. CDR3 protein: CSVEGQVPKNIQYF. The CDR3 DNA follows: TGCAGCGTGGAGGGACAGGTACCCAAAAACATTCAGTACTTC.

This chain links TRBV15 with TRBJ2-5; possibly TRBD1 for D (6 bases). The germline V gene encodes CDR1 LNHNV and CDR2 YYDKDF (reference sequence). The CDR3 length is 17 residues. V lost 1 base and J lost 5, with 20 bases in between. The CDR3 is CATSRVFSGTTGETQYF. Here the CDR3 DNA reads TGTGCCACCAGCAGAGTCTTTTCGGGGACAACCGGGGAGACCCAGTACTTC.

This clone showed up just once. The genes are TRBV9 and TRBJ2-3; D gene unclear. Trimming cost V 0 bases and J 0 bases, with 5 bases left between them. Germline CDR1 is SGDLS and CDR2 is YYNGEE. The length of the CDR3 is 14 residues. CDR3 bases: TGTGCCAGCAGCGTAGTCGGTAGCACAGATACGCAGTATTTT. As protein: CASSVVGSTDTQYF.

In regard to this clone: An end of the junction differs from the germline gene, which may be a read error. J is TRBJ1-1 and V is TRBV19; D is unclear. The CDR3 length is 12 residues. Germline V CDR1 and CDR2: LNHDA, SQIVND (reference sequence). Here the CDR3 DNA reads TGTGCCAGTAGGATGGGCCCGACATGGTGTGTATTT. Translation gives CASRMGPTWCVF. Full variable domain (outside the CDR3, taken from reference TRBV19 and TRBJ1-1): DGGITQSPKYLFRKEGQNVTLSCEQNLNHDAMYWYRQDPGQGLRLIYYSQIVNDFQKGDIAEGYSVSREKKESFPLTVTSAQKNPTAFYLCASRMGPTWCVFGQGTRLTVV.

As to this clone: A much larger clone differs from this one at a single base, so this may be a read error. The V and J genes are TRBV25-1 and TRBJ2-5; possibly TRBD1 or TRBD2 for D (5 bases each). The better agreement between TRBJ2-7 and the DNA end casts doubt on the J call. This CDR3 contains 13 residues. Per germline, CDR1 MGHDK and CDR2 SYGVNS. The CDR3 protein is CASAGTTNYEQYF. The CDR3 DNA is TGTGCCAGCGCCGGGACGACCAACTACGAGCAGTACTTC.

This clone was seen a single time. The rearrangement joins TRBV19 to TRBJ2-6; D is undetermined. The CDR3 is 14 residues long. Germline values: CDR1 LNHDA, CDR2 SQIVND (reference sequence). Trimming stripped 3 bases from V and 2 bases from J, with 5 bases between. The CDR3 loop reads CASSMGTGANVLTF. In DNA form, the CDR3 reads TGTGCCAGTAGTATGGGTACTGGGGCCAACGTCCTGACTTTC.

This clone occurred once. This sequence joins TRBV6-1 and TRBJ2-7; a possible D gene is TRBD2 (6 bases). Trimming removed 6 bases from V and 2 bases from J, with 14 bases in between. The CDR3 sequence is 14 residues long. The germline V gene has CDR1 MNHNS and CDR2 SASEGT. The CDR3 sequence is CASRPSAGTYEQYF. CDR3 DNA sequence: TGTGCCAGCAGGCCTTCGGCGGGAACCTACGAGCAGTACTTC.

The rearrangement joins TRBV19 to TRBJ1-1; D is undetermined. The CDR3 has 17 amino acids. Trimming removed 5 bases at V and 6 bases at J, with 25 bases between. The germline V gene has CDR1 LNHDA and CDR2 SQIVND (reference sequence). CDR3 nucleotide sequence: TGTGCCAGTAGTGGACTCGGGTATCTTGGGGTATCGCCTGAAGCTTTCTTT. It specifies CASSGLGYLGVSPEAFF.

The sample holds one count of this clone. The CDR3 spells CASSGVASGGSTDTQYF. CDR3 nucleotides: TGTGCCAGCAGCGGCGTGGCTAGCGGGGGTAGCACAGATACGCAGTATTTT. The chain is built from TRBV7-9 and TRBJ2-3; 10 bases are shared with TRBD2. CDR1 and CDR2 (germline): SEHNR, FQNEAQ (reference sequence). This CDR3 contains 17 residues. Trimming removed 5 bases from V and 0 bases from J; junction bases left unmatched: 8.

The chain employs TRBV12-5 and TRBJ2-1, with a possible D match to TRBD2 (6 bases). Germline CDR1 is LGHNT and CDR2 is FRNRAP. Trimming stripped 3 bases from V and 8 bases from J, with 11 bases between. The CDR3 sequence is 13 residues long. Here the CDR3 DNA reads TGTGCTAGTGGTTTCGGAGGGTTCGATGAGCAGTTCTTC. This sequence encodes CASGFGGFDEQFF.

This clone has a handful of counts. Additional DNA sequences in this sample encode the identical CDR3. The chain has TRBV27 and TRBJ2-7, with 9 bases identical to TRBD1. This CDR3 comprises 14 residues. V shed 5 bases and J 2 bases; nucleotides not matched to a gene: 4. Germline CDR1 MNHEY, CDR2 SMNVEV (reference sequence). CDR3 sequence (DNA): TGTGCCAGCAGTCGCGGACAGGGGACCTACGAGCAGTACTTC. Translation gives CASSRGQGTYEQYF.

The gene calls are TRBV7-2 and TRBJ1-1, with 9 bases lining up with TRBD1. The germline gives CDR1 SGHTA, CDR2 FQGNSA. J lost 4 bases, V lost 5 bases, and 11 bases had no gene match. The CDR3 is made up of 16 amino acids. The CDR3: CASSLNRGRMGTEAFF. The CDR3 DNA follows: TGTGCCAGCAGCCTAAACAGGGGGCGCATGGGCACTGAAGCTTTCTTT.

Here the CDR3 DNA reads TGTGCCAGCAGCGAGGAACTCAACCCGGGCACTGAAGCTTTCTTT. It codes for CASSEELNPGTEAFF. The rearrangement uses TRBV7-6 and TRBJ1-1; D is undetermined. This CDR3 comprises 15 residues. Germline CDR1 and CDR2: SGHVS and FNYEAQ. Trimming took off 5 bases at V and 4 bases at J, with 17 bases between the two ends.

This sequence joins TRBV6-1 and TRBJ2-7; D call uncertain. The CDR3 spans 11 residues. Looked up from germline, CDR1 is MNHNS and CDR2 is SASEGT. V lost 5 bases, J lost 0 bases, and 2 bases lay in between. CDR3 nucleotides: TGTGCCAGCAGTATCTCCTACGAGCAGTACTTC. This translates into CASSISYEQYF.

This chain connects TRBV10-1 to TRBJ2-7; the match to TRBD2 covers 8 bases. The CDR3 contains 15 residues. Per the germline V gene, CDR1 is WNHNN and CDR2 is SYGVQD (reference sequence). After removal of 4 bases from V and 0 bases from J, the junction contained 5 bases not matched to a gene. CDR3 in amino acids: CASSGREADSYEQYF. DNA of the CDR3: TGCGCCAGCAGTGGGCGGGAGGCCGACTCCTACGAGCAGTACTTC.

Note on this clone: The same CDR3 is also encoded by other DNA sequences in this sample. This chain links TRBV6-5 with TRBJ1-2; D is possibly TRBD1 (5 bases). Germline assignment: CDR1 MNHEY and CDR2 SVGAGI. The V end lost 6 bases, the J end lost 5 bases, and 7 bases lay between the germline ends. This CDR3 comprises 11 residues. The CDR3 protein is CASSQGYGYTF. CDR3 bases: TGTGCCAGCAGCCAGGGTTATGGCTACACCTTC.

The rearrangement links TRBV2 to TRBJ1-5, with a possible D match to TRBD1 (5 bases). The V end was cut by 7 bases, the J end by 7 bases, with 23 bases between. The CDR3 loop spans 16 amino acids. The V gene's germline CDR1 is SNHLY and CDR2 FYNNEI. CDR3 sequence (DNA): TGTGCCAGCACCCCTCGGGGTGTAGGGGTCAACCAGCCCCAGCATTTT. Protein sequence: CASTPRGVGVNQPQHF.

CDR3 sequence (DNA): TGCAGCGCCCGGGGGACTAGCGGGAGGGGTGAGCAGTTCTTC. Protein sequence: CSARGTSGRGEQFF. V is TRBV29-1 and J is TRBJ2-1, with 16 bases matching TRBD2. The CDR3 consists of 14 residues. V trimming: 7 bases; J trimming: 9 bases; junction bases outside the gene matches: 6. Germline values: CDR1 SQVTM, CDR2 ANQGSEA.